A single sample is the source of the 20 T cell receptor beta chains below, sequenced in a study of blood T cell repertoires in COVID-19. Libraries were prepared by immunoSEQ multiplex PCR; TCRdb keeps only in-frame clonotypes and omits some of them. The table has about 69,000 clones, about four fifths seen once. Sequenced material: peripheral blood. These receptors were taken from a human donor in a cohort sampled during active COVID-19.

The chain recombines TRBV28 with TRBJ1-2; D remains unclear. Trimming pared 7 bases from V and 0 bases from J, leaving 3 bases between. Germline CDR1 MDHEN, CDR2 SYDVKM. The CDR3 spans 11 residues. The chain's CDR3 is CASIANYGYTF. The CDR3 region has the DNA TGTGCCAGCATCGCTAACTATGGCTACACCTTC.

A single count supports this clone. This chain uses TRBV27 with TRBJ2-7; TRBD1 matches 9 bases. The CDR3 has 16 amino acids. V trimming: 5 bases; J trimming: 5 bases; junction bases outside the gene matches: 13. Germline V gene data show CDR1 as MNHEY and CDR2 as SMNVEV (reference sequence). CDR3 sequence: CASSTPGTGKSHEQYF. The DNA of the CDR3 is TGTGCCAGCAGTACCCCGGGGACAGGGAAGTCCCACGAGCAGTACTTC.

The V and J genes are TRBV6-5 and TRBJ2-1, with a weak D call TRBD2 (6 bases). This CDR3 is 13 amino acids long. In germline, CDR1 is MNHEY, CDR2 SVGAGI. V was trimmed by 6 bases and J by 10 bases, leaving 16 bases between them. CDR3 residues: CASSWDLGGEQFF. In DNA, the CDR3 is TGTGCCAGCAGCTGGGACCTCGGGGGAGAGCAGTTCTTC.

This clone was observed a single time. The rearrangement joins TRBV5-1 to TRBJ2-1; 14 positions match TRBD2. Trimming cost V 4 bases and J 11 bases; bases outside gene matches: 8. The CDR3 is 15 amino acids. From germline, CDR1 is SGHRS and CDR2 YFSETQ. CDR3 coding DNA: TGCGCCAGCAGCGAAGGGACTAGCGGGAGTTTGAAGCAGTTCTTC. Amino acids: CASSEGTSGSLKQFF.

CDR3 loop: CASSLPGQGADTQYF. The CDR3 DNA follows: TGTGCCAGCAGCCTACCGGGACAGGGTGCAGATACGCAGTATTTT. The rearrangement uses TRBV28 and TRBJ2-3; TRBD1 matches 9 bases. This CDR3 region has 15 residues. The V segment lost 6 bases and the J segment 4 bases; nucleotides outside the gene matches: 8. The germline V gene has CDR1 MDHEN and CDR2 SYDVKM.

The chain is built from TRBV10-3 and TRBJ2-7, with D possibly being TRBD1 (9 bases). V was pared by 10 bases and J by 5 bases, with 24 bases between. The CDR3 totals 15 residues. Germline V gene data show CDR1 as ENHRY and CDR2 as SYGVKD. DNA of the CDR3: TGTGCCACCTTAGCGGGACAGGGAGGGTTGAACGAGCAGTACTTC. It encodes CATLAGQGGLNEQYF.

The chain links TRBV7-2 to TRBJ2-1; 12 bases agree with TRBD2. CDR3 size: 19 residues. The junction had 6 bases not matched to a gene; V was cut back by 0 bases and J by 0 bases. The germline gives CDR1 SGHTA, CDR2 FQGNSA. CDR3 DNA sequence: TGTGCCAGCAGCTTAGCTCTAGCGGGAGGGTCCTACTCCTACAATGAGCAGTTCTTC. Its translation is CASSLALAGGSYSYNEQFF.

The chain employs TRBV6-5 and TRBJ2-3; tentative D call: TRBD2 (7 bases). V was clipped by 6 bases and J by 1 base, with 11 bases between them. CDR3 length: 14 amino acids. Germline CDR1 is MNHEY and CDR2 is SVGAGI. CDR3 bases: TGTGCCAGCAGCCTAGGGGGGGGCACAGATACGCAGTATTTT. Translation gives CASSLGGGTDTQYF.

Written as DNA, the CDR3 is TGTGCCAGCATCGCCTTTGGACAGTACTATGGCTACACCTTC. It codes for CASIAFGQYYGYTF. The rearrangement uses TRBV28 and TRBJ1-2, with D tentatively TRBD1 (6 bases). The V end was cut by 7 bases, the J end by 3 bases, with 15 bases between. Germline assignment: CDR1 MDHEN and CDR2 SYDVKM. The CDR3 is 14 residues long.

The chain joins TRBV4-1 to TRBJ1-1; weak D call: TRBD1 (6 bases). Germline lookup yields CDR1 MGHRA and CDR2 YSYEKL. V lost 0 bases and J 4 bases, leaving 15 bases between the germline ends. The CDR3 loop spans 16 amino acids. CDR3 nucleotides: TGCGCCAGCAGCCAAGATCAGCCAGGGGTAGTCACTGAAGCTTTCTTT. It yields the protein CASSQDQPGVVTEAFF.

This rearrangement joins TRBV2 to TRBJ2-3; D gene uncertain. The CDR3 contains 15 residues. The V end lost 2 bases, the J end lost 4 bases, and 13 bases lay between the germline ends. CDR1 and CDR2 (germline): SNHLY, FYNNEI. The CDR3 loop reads CASSEIGGKADTQYF. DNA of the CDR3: TGTGCCAGCAGTGAAATCGGCGGAAAGGCAGATACGCAGTATTTT.

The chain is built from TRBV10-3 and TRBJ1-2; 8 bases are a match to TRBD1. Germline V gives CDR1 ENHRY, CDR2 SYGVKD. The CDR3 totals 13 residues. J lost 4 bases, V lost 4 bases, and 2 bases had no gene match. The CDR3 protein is CAISGDRRYGYTF. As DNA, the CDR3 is TGTGCCATCAGTGGGGACAGGCGCTATGGCTACACCTTC.

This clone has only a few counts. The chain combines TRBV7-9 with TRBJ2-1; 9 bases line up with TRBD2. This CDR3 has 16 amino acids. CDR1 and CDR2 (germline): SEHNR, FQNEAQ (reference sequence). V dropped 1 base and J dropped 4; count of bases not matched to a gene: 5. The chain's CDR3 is CASSLGLAVSYNEQFF. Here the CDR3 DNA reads TGTGCCAGCAGCTTAGGACTAGCGGTCTCTTACAATGAGCAGTTCTTC.

The DNA of the CDR3 is TGTGCCAGCAGCCTTAGACAGGGGGCGACTGGCAATCAGCCCCAGCATTTT. Amino acid sequence: CASSLRQGATGNQPQHF. The V call is TRBV4-2, the J call TRBJ1-5; 10 bases map to TRBD1. J was trimmed by 2 bases and V by 4 bases; bases with no gene match: 8. The CDR3 contains 17 residues. CDR1 is LGHNA and CDR2 is YNFKEQ in the germline V gene.

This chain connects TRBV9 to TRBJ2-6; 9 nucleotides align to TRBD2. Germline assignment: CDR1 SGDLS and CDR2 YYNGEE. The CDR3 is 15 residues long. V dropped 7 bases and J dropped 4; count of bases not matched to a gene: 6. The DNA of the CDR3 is TGTGCCAGCCTGCGGGAGGGCCTCGGGGCCAACGTCCTGACTTTC. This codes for CASLREGLGANVLTF.

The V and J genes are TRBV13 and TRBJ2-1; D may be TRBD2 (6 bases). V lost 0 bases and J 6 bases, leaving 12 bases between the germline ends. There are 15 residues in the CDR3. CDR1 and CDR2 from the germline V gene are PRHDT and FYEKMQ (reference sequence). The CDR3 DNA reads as TGTGCCAGCAGCTTAGGCAGGCGGGGACCCAATGAGCAGTTCTTC. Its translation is CASSLGRRGPNEQFF.

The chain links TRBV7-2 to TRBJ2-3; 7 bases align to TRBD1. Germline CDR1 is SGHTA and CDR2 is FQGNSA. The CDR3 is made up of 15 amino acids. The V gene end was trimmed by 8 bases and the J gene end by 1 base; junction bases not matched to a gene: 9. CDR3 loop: CASAAAGGGTDTQYF. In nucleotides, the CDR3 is TGTGCCAGCGCAGCGGCAGGGGGAGGCACAGATACGCAGTATTTT.

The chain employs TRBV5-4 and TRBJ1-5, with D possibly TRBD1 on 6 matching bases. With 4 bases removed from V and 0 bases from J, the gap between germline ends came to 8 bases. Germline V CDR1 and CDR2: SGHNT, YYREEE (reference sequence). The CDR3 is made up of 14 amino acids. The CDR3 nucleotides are TGTGCCAGCAGCATGACAGGTAGCAATCAGCCCCAGCATTTT. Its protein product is CASSMTGSNQPQHF.

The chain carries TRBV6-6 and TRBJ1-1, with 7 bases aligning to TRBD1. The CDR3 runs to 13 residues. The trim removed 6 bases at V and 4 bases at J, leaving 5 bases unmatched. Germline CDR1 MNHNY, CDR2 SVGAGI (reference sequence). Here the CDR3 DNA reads TGTGCCAGCAGGAGACAGGGCGGCACTGAAGCTTTCTTT. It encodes CASRRQGGTEAFF.

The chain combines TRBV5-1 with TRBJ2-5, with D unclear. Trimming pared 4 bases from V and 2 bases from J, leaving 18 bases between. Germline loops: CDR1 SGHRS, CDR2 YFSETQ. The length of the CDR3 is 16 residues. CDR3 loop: CASSLAPTRYQETQYF. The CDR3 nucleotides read TGCGCCAGCAGCCTGGCGCCCACCAGGTATCAAGAGACCCAGTACTTC.